This entry is about one T cell receptor beta chain. This sample stems from a study of T cell changes during pregnancy in multiple sclerosis. Germline V lookup: CDR1 ENHRY, CDR2 SYGVKD. The CDR3 is 11 amino acids. Trimming shortened V by 6 bases and J by 9 bases, and 12 bases separated the two germline ends. The assay was immunoSEQ multiplex PCR, and TCRdb's table has in-frame clones only and misses some. The sample lists some 39,000 clones, around 91% occurring once. V is TRBV10-3 and J is TRBJ2-7, with D possibly being TRBD1 (7 bases). This clonotype was obtained from a female donor in good health, enrolled as a control in a pregnancy study. The specimen was CD4+ T cells from peripheral blood mononuclear cells, collected in the second trimester of pregnancy. CDR3 in DNA: TGTGCCATCAGCGCAGGGGGGAGGCAGTACTTC. This translates into CAISAGGRQYF.